This entry lists 20 T cell receptor beta chains sequenced from one sample in a study of T cells in Graves' hyperthyroidism and ophthalmopathy. TCR beta CDR3 region amplification was performed from RNA transcripts. HTBI primers were used for first-round RT-PCR of the TCR CDR3. TCRdb fed the multiplex PCR reads into MiXCR, producing one record per CDR3 protein. The sample carries 550,000 to 600,000 distinct CDR3 sequences, 16% recorded once. The sample taken for sequencing was blood. The source of these receptors is a woman aged 18-35 years with Graves' hyperthyroidism.

This clonotype was recorded many times. The chain is built from TRBV12-3 or TRBV12-4 and TRBJ2-5; the D gene could be TRBD1 or TRBD2 (5 bases each). The V end was cut by 4 bases, the J end by 1 base, with 16 bases between. The CDR3 is 16 residues long. CDR3 amino acids: CASSSGKWGSQETQYF. In nucleotides, the CDR3 is TGTGCCAGCAGTTCTGGGAAGTGGGGGTCCCAAGAGACCCAGTACTTC.

Concerning this clonotype: The conserved phenylalanine or tryptophan normally closing the CDR3 is absent here, so this likely arose from a read error. The V call is TRBV28, the J call TRBJ1-6; no clear D. V was shortened by 3 bases and J by 10 bases, with 10 bases between the two germline ends. This CDR3 is built from 13 residues. Germline loops: CDR1 MDHEN, CDR2 SYDVKM. The CDR3 loop reads CASSLGVGSPLHS. The CDR3 region has the DNA TGTGCCAGCAGTTTGGGTGTTGGATCACCCCTCCACTCT.

This clonotype was detected a few times. V gene TRBV4-2 combines with J gene TRBJ2-5, with TRBD1 matching over 9 bases. J was trimmed by 4 bases and V by 0 bases; bases with no gene match: 6. There are 16 residues in the CDR3. Germline CDR1 and CDR2: LGHNA and YNFKEQ. The CDR3 is CASSQDETGGAETQYF. The CDR3 bases are TGTGCCAGCAGCCAAGACGAAACAGGGGGCGCAGAGACCCAGTACTTC.

This sequence joins TRBV28 and TRBJ2-1; TRBD2 aligns across 9 bases. Trimming took 8 bases from V and 8 from J; bases not matched to a gene: 13. CDR1 and CDR2 (germline): MDHEN, SYDVKM. The CDR3 runs 15 residues. CDR3 residues: CASQIAGEGDDEQFF. The DNA of the CDR3 is TGTGCCAGCCAAATAGCGGGAGAGGGAGACGATGAGCAGTTCTTC.

The chain recombines TRBV12-3 or TRBV12-4 with TRBJ1-5; weak D call: TRBD1 (6 bases). This CDR3 contains 15 residues. V lost 2 bases, J lost 9 bases, and 17 bases lay in between. CDR3 bases: TGTGCCAGCAGTTTAAAGGGGGGACCCACGGGGCCCCAGCATTTT. It specifies CASSLKGGPTGPQHF.

This clonotype has a count of ten or more. V usage is TRBV11-2 and J usage is TRBJ2-1, with TRBD2 as a possible D gene (5 bases). The CDR3 loop spans 12 amino acids. Germline V gene lookup returns CDR1 SGHAT and CDR2 FQNNGV. V was shortened by 5 bases and J by 4 bases, with 6 bases between the two germline ends. CDR3 nucleotides: TGTGCCAGCAGCCGGACTTACAATGAGCAGTTCTTC. Residues: CASSRTYNEQFF.

This clonotype was counted between two and nine times. This chain links TRBV19 with TRBJ1-4, with unresolved D. Trimming left V 7 bases short and J 0 bases short, with 12 bases between. Germline loops: CDR1 LNHDA, CDR2 SQIVND (reference sequence). The CDR3 totals 15 residues. Here the CDR3 DNA reads TGTGCCAGTACGCGAGAACCGGCAACTAATGAAAAACTGTTTTTT. Protein sequence: CASTREPATNEKLFF.

As regards this clonotype: One end of the junction fails to match germline, which may point to a read error. The rearrangement links TRBV2 to TRBJ1-3; D remains ambiguous. The CDR3 is made up of 15 amino acids. Looked up from germline, CDR1 is SNHLY and CDR2 is FYNNEI. CDR3 amino acids: CACSERSGSGNTIYF. The CDR3 DNA is TGTGCCTGCAGTGAGAGGTCCGGTTCTGGAAACACCATATATTTT.

This clonotype appeared a few times. The V call is TRBV6-1, the J call TRBJ2-3; 10 bases are a match to TRBD2. The germline V gene has CDR1 MNHNS and CDR2 SASEGT. V lost 10 bases and J lost 5; bases outside the gene matches: 9. The CDR3 has 14 amino acids. The CDR3 sequence: CATFTSGNIDTQYF. In nucleotides, the CDR3 is TGTGCCACATTTACTAGCGGGAATATAGATACGCAGTATTTT.

CDR3 region: CSARDWDRGRTDTQYF. In DNA, the CDR3 is TGCAGTGCTAGAGATTGGGACAGGGGGCGCACAGATACGCAGTATTTT. J is TRBJ2-3 and V is TRBV20-1; 12 bases agree with TRBD1. The CDR3 spans 16 residues. Trimming took 0 bases from V and 1 from J; bases not matched to a gene: 2. Germline V gene sequence: CDR1 DFQATT, CDR2 SNEGSKA (reference sequence).

The chain joins TRBV27 to TRBJ2-7, with 8 positions matching TRBD1. CDR3 length: 16 amino acids. The junction had 12 bases not matched to a gene; V was cut back by 5 bases and J by 3 bases. Looked up from germline, CDR1 is MNHEY and CDR2 is SMNVEV (reference sequence). The CDR3 sequence: CASSIQLDRAVYEQYF. For the CDR3, the DNA is TGTGCCAGCAGTATACAATTGGACAGGGCTGTCTACGAGCAGTACTTC.

The chain links TRBV7-9 to TRBJ2-5, with D uncertain. The CDR3 extends over 14 amino acids. Trimming stripped 0 bases from V and 3 bases from J, with 8 bases between. CDR1 and CDR2 (germline): SEHNR, FQNEAQ (reference sequence). Here the CDR3 reads CASSLARTEETQYF. For the CDR3, the DNA is TGTGCCAGCAGCTTAGCGCGGACGGAAGAGACCCAGTACTTC. Full variable domain (rest looked up from reference TRBV7-9 and TRBJ2-5): DTGVSQNPRHKITKRGQNVTFRCDPISEHNRLYWYRQTLGQGPEFLTYFQNEAQLEKSRLLSDRFSAERPKGSFSTLEIQRTEQGDSAMYLCASSLARTEETQYFGPGTRLLVL.

This clonotype has ten or more counts. This chain joins TRBV6-2 or TRBV6-3 and TRBJ1-2; D is possibly TRBD1 (5 bases). The germline CDR1 and CDR2 sequences are MNHEY and SVGEGT. Trimming shortened V by 5 bases and J by 4 bases, and 20 bases separated the two germline ends. There are 16 residues in the CDR3. DNA for the CDR3: TGTGCCAGCAGTCGGGAAGACAGATCCTCTTTCTATGGCTACACCTTC. Translated, it gives CASSREDRSSFYGYTF.

The rearrangement links TRBV27 to TRBJ2-7; perhaps TRBD2 as D (5 bases). This CDR3 is built from 16 residues. CDR1 is MNHEY and CDR2 is SMNVEV in the germline V gene (reference sequence). Trimming cost V 2 bases and J 4 bases, with 18 bases left between them. The CDR3 nucleotides are TGTGCCAGCAGTTTAGGGCCCGGAGGTTGGGGATACGAGCAGTACTTC. Amino acids: CASSLGPGGWGYEQYF.

This chain uses TRBV6-1 with TRBJ2-3, with D possibly being TRBD2 (6 bases). V was cut by 6 bases and J by 1 base, with 17 bases left in between. The CDR3 runs to 16 residues. Germline V lookup: CDR1 MNHNS, CDR2 SASEGT. CDR3 region: CASRVWGGGRTDTQYF. In DNA, the CDR3 is TGTGCCAGCAGGGTCTGGGGAGGTGGACGCACAGATACGCAGTATTTT.

This clonotype was recorded a few times. The V and J genes are TRBV28 and TRBJ1-1; TRBD1 matches 7 bases. Germline V gives CDR1 MDHEN, CDR2 SYDVKM. The CDR3 has 17 amino acids. Trimming at V came to 7 bases and at J to 2 bases, leaving 16 bases not matched to a gene. The CDR3 nucleotides read TGTGCCAGCATTCCGGGGCCCTACAGGGGCTTAAACACTGAAGCTTTCTTT. Protein product: CASIPGPYRGLNTEAFF.

This clonotype was observed a few times. This chain uses TRBV12-3 or TRBV12-4 with TRBJ2-2; tentative D call: TRBD2 (6 bases). The CDR3 has 13 residues. The germline V and J ends were trimmed by 5 bases and 6 bases, with 10 bases remaining between them. The CDR3 DNA sequence: TGTGCCAGCAGTGCCGCGGGGCCCGGGGAGCTGTTTTTT. The encoded protein is CASSAAGPGELFF.

The chain employs TRBV2 and TRBJ2-3, with D possibly TRBD1 on 6 matching bases. The germline CDR1 and CDR2 sequences are SNHLY and FYNNEI. The CDR3 length is 14 residues. V dropped 5 bases and J dropped 4 bases, with 13 bases sitting between them. CDR3 DNA: TGTGCCAGCAGTCTCAGGACAGTTCCAGATACGCAGTATTTT. It encodes CASSLRTVPDTQYF.

This clonotype was observed many times. The rearrangement joins TRBV20-1 to TRBJ2-5, with 9 bases matching TRBD1. There are 13 residues in the CDR3. Germline loops: CDR1 DFQATT, CDR2 SNEGSKA (reference sequence). With 6 bases clipped from V and 5 bases from J, the junction kept 7 bases outside the gene matches. CDR3 DNA sequence: TGCAGTGCCGGGACAGGGAGTAGGGAGACCCAGTACTTC. Translated: CSAGTGSRETQYF.

This clonotype was seen at least ten times. The chain is built from TRBV5-8 and TRBJ2-5; D is perhaps TRBD2 (6 bases). CDR3 length: 15 amino acids. CDR1 SGHTS and CDR2 YDEGEE come from the germline V gene. V shed 6 bases and J shed 4 bases, with 19 bases lying between them. The CDR3 reads CASTTRERSLETQYF. CDR3 in DNA: TGTGCCAGCACTACTCGGGAGCGGAGTCTAGAGACCCAGTACTTC.